A single sample is the source of the 13 T cell receptor beta chains below, sequenced in a study of shared clonotypes between healthy human individuals. Sequenced by immunoSEQ multiplex PCR; TCRdb stores in-frame clones only, minus some. The data contain around 2,000,000 clones, just under 95% of them singletons. Naive CD8 cells lacked CD45RO, underwent positive selection for CCR7 and left out terminally differentiated effector memory CD45RA+ cells. The sample comprised naive CD8+ T cells sorted from blood. These receptors originate from a man between 18 and 29 years old in good health.

This clone was seen a few times. Additional DNA sequences in this sample encode the identical CDR3. The rearrangement joins TRBV7-9 to TRBJ1-2, with unresolved D. The CDR3 runs 13 residues. Germline values: CDR1 SEHNR, CDR2 FQNEAQ (reference sequence). V shed 5 bases and J shed 3 bases, with 10 bases lying between them. The CDR3 coding sequence is TGTGCCAGCAGCCCGCGGGGTGACTATGGCTACACCTTC. This codes for CASSPRGDYGYTF.

The V gene is TRBV6-6, the J gene TRBJ2-7; no reliable D call. CDR3 length: 12 amino acids. V lost 8 bases and J 2 bases, leaving 10 bases between the germline ends. CDR1 and CDR2 from the germline V gene are MNHNY and SVGAGI (reference sequence). CDR3 protein: CASCLDPYEQYF. Written as DNA, the CDR3 is TGTGCCAGCTGCCTAGACCCCTACGAGCAGTACTTC.

This chain links TRBV28 with TRBJ2-1; 8 bases fit TRBD1. The ends lost 4 bases at V and 2 bases at J; junction bases unmatched: 10. The CDR3 loop spans 17 amino acids. CDR1 and CDR2 from the germline V gene are MDHEN and SYDVKM. The CDR3 region is CASSSPKTGVTYNEQFF. The CDR3, as DNA: TGTGCCAGCAGTTCCCCCAAGACAGGGGTAACCTACAATGAGCAGTTCTTC.

This clone was recorded only once. The V gene is TRBV7-9, the J gene TRBJ2-7; TRBD1 agrees at 7 bases. Trimming removed 2 bases from V and 4 bases from J; junction bases left unmatched: 8. This CDR3 is built from 15 residues. The germline V gene encodes CDR1 SEHNR and CDR2 FQNEAQ (reference sequence). CDR3 sequence reads: CASSLLTGETYEQYF. CDR3 in DNA: TGTGCCAGCAGCTTATTAACAGGGGAAACTTACGAGCAGTACTTC.

This clone has a handful of counts. Distinct nucleotide sequences in the sample also encode this CDR3. The chain is built from TRBV4-3 and TRBJ2-7, with D possibly being TRBD1 (5 bases). Germline loops: CDR1 LGHNA, CDR2 YSLEER. Trimming shortened V by 1 base and J by 3 bases, and 7 bases separated the two germline ends. The CDR3 covers 13 residues. The CDR3 DNA sequence: TGCGCCAGCAGCCAAGCGCAGGGCTACGAGCAGTACTTC. It is translated as CASSQAQGYEQYF.

This chain links TRBV27 with TRBJ1-4; 12 bases map to TRBD1. Germline CDR1 is MNHEY and CDR2 is SMNVEV (reference sequence). The CDR3 covers 15 residues. Trimming cost V 5 bases and J 12 bases; bases outside gene matches: 10. CDR3 coding DNA: TGTGCCAGCAGTAGGGGGACAGGGGGCTGGGAGGAACTGTTTTTT. Translated: CASSRGTGGWEELFF.

This clone occurred once. The rearrangement uses TRBV7-3 and TRBJ2-7; no reliable D call. This CDR3 contains 12 residues. The germline CDR1 and CDR2 sequences are SGHTA and FQGTGA. The V end was cut by 3 bases, the J end by 5 bases, with 8 bases between. The CDR3 sequence: CASSLKKHEQYF. The CDR3 DNA sequence: TGTGCCAGCAGCTTGAAGAAGCACGAGCAGTACTTC.

V is TRBV5-1 and J is TRBJ2-1; 11 bases are a match to TRBD2. Per the germline V gene, CDR1 is SGHRS and CDR2 is YFSETQ. The trim removed 5 bases at V and 2 bases at J, leaving 9 bases unmatched. The CDR3 is 17 amino acids. Here the CDR3 reads CASRVAGGPSPYNEQFF. The DNA of the CDR3 is TGCGCCAGCAGGGTAGCGGGGGGGCCAAGCCCCTACAATGAGCAGTTCTTC.

The CDR3 nucleotides are TGTGCCAGCAGCTTGGGGCCGGGACAGCCACCCGAGCAGTACTTC. Translated: CASSLGPGQPPEQYF. The V gene is TRBV5-4, the J gene TRBJ2-7, with 7 bases fitting TRBD1. The CDR3 length is 15 residues. The germline V gene encodes CDR1 SGHNT and CDR2 YYREEE (reference sequence). V lost 0 bases to trimming and J lost 6 bases; unmatched junction nucleotides: 9.

The table lists this clone with a few counts. The J gene is TRBJ1-1, the V gene TRBV2; D not certain. CDR3 length: 12 amino acids. Germline CDR1 reads SNHLY; CDR2 reads FYNNEI. Trimming took 8 bases from V and 0 from J, leaving 7 bases between them. In DNA form, the CDR3 reads TGTGCCAGCGGTCGCATGAACACTGAAGCTTTCTTT. Residues: CASGRMNTEAFF.

V is TRBV30 and J is TRBJ2-3; perhaps TRBD1 as D (5 bases). Germline CDR1 and CDR2: GTSNPN and SVGIG (reference sequence). The V gene lost 1 base and the J gene lost 0 bases, with 11 bases spanning the gap. The CDR3 totals 15 residues. DNA of the CDR3: TGTGCCTGGAGTGCGTCTGGGGCGAGCACAGATACGCAGTATTTT. This codes for CAWSASGASTDTQYF.

The chain couples TRBV27 to TRBJ2-5; the match to TRBD2 covers 15 bases. Looked up from germline, CDR1 is MNHEY and CDR2 is SMNVEV (reference sequence). The CDR3 is 16 residues long. J lost 5 bases, V lost 4 bases, and 5 bases had no gene match. The CDR3 nucleotides read TGTGCCAGCAGTTCCCTCGGGACTAGCGGGGGGGAGACCCAGTACTTC. Its translation: CASSSLGTSGGETQYF.

This chain uses TRBV13 with TRBJ2-1; 7 bases are a match to TRBD2. The germline CDR1 and CDR2 sequences are PRHDT and FYEKMQ (reference sequence). Trimming at V came to 4 bases and at J to 8 bases, leaving 14 bases not matched to a gene. This CDR3 is 16 amino acids long. DNA for the CDR3: TGTGCCAGCAGCTACCCCCGGGGGTATGGGGGGGATGAGCAGTTCTTC. It translates to CASSYPRGYGGDEQFF.